This T cell receptor (beta chain) was observed in a study of beta chain features in type 1 diabetes. Turning to the study itself: The number of sorted cells examined across all samples was some 99,000,000.

Whole-study results and caveats: Type 1 diabetes patients showed fewer insertions and more deletions at VDJ junctions.

Expressed TCRB transcripts were sequenced because the isolated RNA had all been reverse transcribed beforehand. Some 3.6 million reads was the average for naive, central memory and regulatory T cell samples. Data came from immunoSEQ multiplex PCR; TCRdb stores just in-frame clones and leaves some out. The table has over 700,000 clones, roughly a sixth seen once. CD4+ naive, central memory, regulatory and stem cell-like memory subsets were isolated by sorting on CD45RO/CCR7/CD25/CD127/CD95/CD27. This clone was observed a handful of times. Its antigen is undetermined. The origin of this receptor is a woman in her late teens or twenties in good health. The specimen sequenced was naive CD4+ T cells from blood.

CDR3 region: CADRESQDEQYF. CDR3 DNA sequence: TGTGCCGACAGGGAGAGTCAAGACGAGCAGTACTTC. The chain carries TRBV28 and TRBJ2-7; 7 bases align to TRBD1. The length of the CDR3 is 12 residues. Looked up from germline, CDR1 is MDHEN and CDR2 is SYDVKM. The V and J ends lost 11 bases and 5 bases, in that order; junction bases with no gene match: 9.